This T cell receptor (beta chain) is drawn from a study of blood T cells in healthy people across ages. Then a second PCR, running roughly 7 to 11 cycles, was carried out with a sample-barcoded 5' primer and a J-beta primer mix. One entry per CDR3 protein, called by TCRdb with MiXCR from the 5' RACE reads. The sample consists of under 1 million distinct CDR3 sequences, 40% to 50% of them appearing once. This TCR came from a man aged 55 to 70 in good health. The sample taken for sequencing was blood.

The CDR3 region has the DNA TGCAGTGCTAGAGATAACGGGGTTAGCTATGGCTACACCTTC. Translating it yields CSARDNGVSYGYTF. The V gene is TRBV20-1, the J gene TRBJ1-2, with D hard to call. The CDR3 is made up of 14 amino acids. V was trimmed by 0 bases and J by 4 bases, leaving 12 bases between them. The germline V gene encodes CDR1 DFQATT and CDR2 SNEGSKA (reference sequence).